The 13 T cell receptor beta chains below all came from one sample that was sequenced in a study of shared clonotypes between healthy human individuals. Method: immunoSEQ multiplex PCR; TCRdb's copy keeps in-frame clones and lacks some. The sample holds 450,000 to 550,000 clones, 75% to 85% seen once. Source material: PBMCs. Receptors were obtained from a woman between 40 and 55 years old in good health. Some clones in this sample may be carry-over from other donors' samples.

V and J are TRBV11-2 and TRBJ2-3, with a tentative D call TRBD1 (5 bases). Trimming took 1 base from V and 5 from J, leaving 13 bases between them. The CDR3 has 15 residues. CDR1 is SGHAT and CDR2 is FQNNGV in the germline V gene. CDR3: CASSLAGQGGDTQYF. The CDR3 coding sequence is TGTGCCAGCAGCTTAGCGGGCCAGGGCGGAGATACGCAGTATTTT. Based on the CDR3 plus reference TRBV11-2 and TRBJ2-3, the full variable domain is EAGVAQSPRYKIIEKRQSVAFWCNPISGHATLYWYQQILGQGPKLLIQFQNNGVVDDSQLPKDRFSAERLKGVDSTLKIQPAKLEDSAVYLCASSLAGQGGDTQYFGPGTRLTVL.

CDR3 sequence reads: CASSQGDRAGNTIYF. The CDR3 DNA reads TGCGCCAGCAGCCAAGGAGACAGGGCTGGAAACACCATATATTTT. The J gene is TRBJ1-3, the V gene TRBV4-1; 7 nucleotides agree with TRBD1. V dropped 1 base and J dropped 2; count of bases not matched to a gene: 2. This CDR3 is built from 15 residues. In germline, CDR1 is MGHRA, CDR2 YSYEKL.

This chain links TRBV6-5 with TRBJ1-2; TRBD1 matches 11 bases. Germline CDR1 is MNHEY and CDR2 is SVGAGI. This CDR3 is built from 15 residues. V gave up 6 bases and J gave up 3 bases; unmatched junction bases: 6. DNA of the CDR3: TGTGCCAGCAGAAAGGACAGGGGGCGGTACTATGGCTACACCTTC. Translating gives CASRKDRGRYYGYTF.

The chain is built from TRBV28 and TRBJ2-1; D possibly uses TRBD1 or TRBD2 (5 bases each). Germline CDR1 is MDHEN and CDR2 is SYDVKM. CDR3 length equals 16 residues. The ends were cut back, 5 bases at V and 8 bases at J, with 22 bases in the middle. Here the CDR3 reads CASSHPGTGRFDEQFF. As DNA, the CDR3 is TGTGCCAGCAGTCACCCCGGGACCGGCAGGTTCGATGAGCAGTTCTTC.

This chain uses TRBV7-2 with TRBJ2-2; a possible D gene is TRBD2 (6 bases). CDR3 size: 16 residues. Germline V gene sequence: CDR1 SGHTA, CDR2 FQGNSA. Trimming took 1 base from V and 1 from J, leaving 10 bases between them. CDR3: CASSLDGSLNTGELFF. Written as DNA, the CDR3 is TGTGCCAGCAGCTTAGACGGGAGCTTGAACACCGGGGAGCTGTTTTTT. Full variable domain (remainder filled in from reference TRBV7-2 and TRBJ2-2): GAGVSQSPSNKVTEKGKDVELRCDPISGHTALYWYRQSLGQGLEFLIYFQGNSAPDKSGLPSDRFSAERTGGSVSTLTIQRTQQEDSAVYLCASSLDGSLNTGELFFGEGSRLTVL.

In its sample, this clone was seen once. V and J are TRBV15 and TRBJ2-1; 7 positions agree with TRBD2. The CDR3 is 16 amino acids. Trimming cost V 5 bases and J 7 bases; bases outside gene matches: 14. Germline lookup yields CDR1 LNHNV and CDR2 YYDKDF (reference sequence). The CDR3 DNA follows: TGTGCCACCAGCCCACGGTGGCGGGAGAGTCTTAATGAGCAGTTCTTC. Its translation: CATSPRWRESLNEQFF.

The chain is built from TRBV14 and TRBJ2-1; D not certain. The CDR3 covers 18 residues. From germline, CDR1 is SGHDN and CDR2 FVKESK. Trimming left V 3 bases short and J 2 bases short, with 20 bases between. CDR3 protein: CASSHPTNVADTYNEQFF. The CDR3, as DNA: TGTGCCAGCAGCCACCCCACAAACGTGGCAGATACCTACAATGAGCAGTTCTTC.

The genes are TRBV27 and TRBJ2-1, with 12 bases lining up with TRBD2. V lost 6 bases and J lost 1; bases outside the gene matches: 10. Germline V lookup: CDR1 MNHEY, CDR2 SMNVEV (reference sequence). The CDR3 length is 18 residues. The CDR3: CASRHRLAGEMSYNEQFF. The CDR3 DNA reads TGTGCCAGCAGACACAGACTAGCGGGAGAAATGTCCTACAATGAGCAGTTCTTC.

The CDR3 spells CASSLRPDSSYNEQFF. CDR3 sequence (DNA): TGTGCCAGCAGCCTAAGACCCGACAGCTCCTACAATGAGCAGTTCTTC. The chain links TRBV11-2 to TRBJ2-1; D possibly corresponds to TRBD1 (5 bases). This CDR3 is 16 amino acids long. The germline V gene encodes CDR1 SGHAT and CDR2 FQNNGV. Trimming cost V 5 bases and J 0 bases, with 14 bases left between them.

The chain couples TRBV7-2 to TRBJ2-7; TRBD1 aligns across 7 bases. J was trimmed by 1 base and V by 4 bases; bases with no gene match: 4. CDR1 and CDR2 from the germline V gene are SGHTA and FQGNSA. The CDR3 totals 14 residues. The CDR3 here is CASSSDRLSYEQYF. The DNA for the CDR3 is TGTGCCAGCAGCTCGGACAGGCTATCCTACGAGCAGTACTTC.

This rearrangement joins TRBV30 to TRBJ2-1; D is unclear. V lost 3 bases, J lost 0 bases, and 9 bases lay in between. This CDR3 has 14 residues. Germline V gene sequence: CDR1 GTSNPN, CDR2 SVGIG (reference sequence). CDR3 amino acids: CAWRGRSSYNEQFF. The CDR3 nucleotides read TGTGCCTGGAGAGGACGGAGCTCCTACAATGAGCAGTTCTTC.

This clone came up many times. This sequence joins TRBV5-6 and TRBJ2-7; D is ambiguous. The CDR3 sequence is 12 residues long. V was pared by 3 bases and J by 2 bases, with 6 bases between. Per germline, CDR1 SGHDT and CDR2 YYEEEE. CDR3 loop: CASSYAAYEQYF. CDR3 nucleotide sequence: TGTGCCAGCAGCTACGCGGCCTACGAGCAGTACTTC.

This clone was counted a few times. This rearrangement joins TRBV7-2 to TRBJ2-1; 7 nucleotides match TRBD1. This CDR3 comprises 15 residues. CDR1 is SGHTA and CDR2 is FQGNSA in the germline V gene. With 6 bases clipped from V and 1 base from J, the junction kept 6 bases outside the gene matches. The CDR3 DNA follows: TGTGCCAGCAGGGAGACAGGGACGTCCTACAATGAGCAGTTCTTC. This codes for CASRETGTSYNEQFF.